The next 10 T cell receptor beta chains were all read from a single sample in a study of shared clonotypes between healthy human individuals. Profiling relied on immunoSEQ multiplex PCR, and the TCRdb table lists in-frame clones only, not all of them. Of some 2,500,000 clones listed, 92% are singletons. Sequencing was done on a sample of naive CD4+ T cells from PBMCs. Sample subset: CD45RA+ positively selected. These receptors came from a man aged 18 to 29 in good health. Some clones in this sample may be carry-over from other donors' samples.

A word on this clone: Within the sample, other DNA sequences also encode this same CDR3. The chain recombines TRBV19 with TRBJ1-2, with D uncertain. Germline loops: CDR1 LNHDA, CDR2 SQIVND (reference sequence). The CDR3 is 13 residues long. V was shortened by 4 bases and J by 2 bases, with 8 bases between the two germline ends. The CDR3 bases are TGTGCCAGTAGTAATCGGGGAAACTATGGCTACACCTTC. Encoded protein: CASSNRGNYGYTF.

The chain links TRBV4-1 to TRBJ2-1; 14 bases align to TRBD2. Germline V lookup: CDR1 MGHRA, CDR2 YSYEKL. The CDR3 runs 20 residues. The trim removed 4 bases at V and 2 bases at J, leaving 13 bases unmatched. CDR3 bases: TGCGCCAGCAGCCTTTGGTCCGGGACTAGCGGGAGTCGGGCCTACAATGAGCAGTTCTTC. The encoded protein is CASSLWSGTSGSRAYNEQFF.

This chain links TRBV10-3 with TRBJ2-7; D unresolved. V was trimmed by 10 bases and J by 5 bases, leaving 6 bases between them. The V gene's germline CDR1 is ENHRY and CDR2 SYGVKD. The CDR3 loop spans 9 amino acids. The CDR3 loop reads CATINEQYF. As DNA, the CDR3 is TGTGCCACCATCAACGAGCAGTACTTC.

The V gene is TRBV7-9, the J gene TRBJ2-5, with TRBD2 as a possible D gene (7 bases). The CDR3 spans 14 residues. Germline V lookup: CDR1 SEHNR, CDR2 FQNEAQ (reference sequence). The ends were cut back, 7 bases at V and 5 bases at J, with 17 bases in the middle. The CDR3 DNA is TGTGCCAGCACCCAGGCGGGGGCGACGGAGACCCAGTACTTC. Translation: CASTQAGATETQYF.

The rearrangement links TRBV7-2 to TRBJ2-6; tentatively, D is TRBD2 (6 bases). The V and J ends lost 5 bases and 0 bases respectively, with 17 bases between them. The CDR3 extends over 18 amino acids. Germline loops: CDR1 SGHTA, CDR2 FQGNSA. CDR3 loop: CASSPSMRGASGANVLTF. The CDR3 bases are TGTGCCAGCAGCCCCTCCATGCGGGGTGCCTCTGGGGCCAACGTCCTGACTTTC. Full variable domain (rest looked up from reference TRBV7-2 and TRBJ2-6): GAGVSQSPSNKVTEKGKDVELRCDPISGHTALYWYRQSLGQGLEFLIYFQGNSAPDKSGLPSDRFSAERTGGSVSTLTIQRTQQEDSAVYLCASSPSMRGASGANVLTFGAGSRLTVL.

In regard to this clone: The same CDR3 is also encoded by other DNA sequences in this sample. V usage is TRBV28 and J usage is TRBJ1-1; a possible D gene is TRBD1 (6 bases). Deletions cut 7 bases from V and 1 base from J, with 10 bases between. In germline, CDR1 is MDHEN, CDR2 SYDVKM. CDR3 length: 13 amino acids. The CDR3 sequence is CASTGQPNTEAFF. In nucleotides, the CDR3 is TGTGCCAGCACCGGACAGCCGAACACTGAAGCTTTCTTT.

J is TRBJ1-1 and V is TRBV10-3, with unresolved D. The CDR3 length is 13 residues. Germline values: CDR1 ENHRY, CDR2 SYGVKD. CDR3 sequence reads: CVTRAHSHTEAFF. CDR3 coding DNA: TGTGTCACTCGAGCACACTCCCACACTGAAGCTTTCTTT.

Of note for this clone: The sample has other DNA sequences that encode this CDR3 too. V usage is TRBV5-1 and J usage is TRBJ2-5, with 9 bases matching TRBD1. CDR1 and CDR2 from the germline V gene are SGHRS and YFSETQ. V gave up 2 bases and J gave up 5 bases; unmatched junction bases: 4. CDR3 length equals 14 residues. The CDR3 loop reads CASSFGGQGETQYF. The DNA of the CDR3 is TGCGCCAGCAGCTTTGGGGGACAGGGTGAGACCCAGTACTTC.

A remark on this clone: This sample includes further DNA sequences coding for the same CDR3. The chain recombines TRBV5-4 with TRBJ1-2; the D gene is possibly TRBD1 (6 bases). V lost 0 bases to trimming and J lost 5 bases, with 11 bases between them. The CDR3 is 14 residues long. Germline CDR1 and CDR2: SGHNT and YYREEE (reference sequence). CDR3 in DNA: TGTGCCAGCAGCTTGGCCGGGACAAGTTATGGCTACACCTTC. As protein: CASSLAGTSYGYTF.

V is TRBV27 and J is TRBJ2-1; 8 positions match TRBD1. With V trimmed by 6 bases and J by 7 bases, 8 bases remained unmatched. CDR3 length: 14 residues. Germline assignment: CDR1 MNHEY and CDR2 SMNVEV (reference sequence). The CDR3 loop is CASRERTGSNEQFF. Here the CDR3 DNA reads TGTGCCAGCAGAGAGAGGACAGGGTCGAATGAGCAGTTCTTC.